The 30 T cell receptor beta chains presented below share a single source sample, sequenced in a study of response to subunit inactivated influenza vaccine. MiXCR, applied by TCRdb to the RT-PCR reads, yields one record per CDR3 protein. The profile shows around 750,000 distinct CDR3 sequences, 20% to 25% of them singletons. The sequencing here drew on PBMCs from blood, taken more than 4 days after vaccination. The origin of the receptors is a man aged 50-60 years who received an inactivated influenza vaccine.

Comments on this clonotype: This sequence may be a read error, since a much larger clone differs from it by one base. The chain uses TRBV12-3 or TRBV12-4 and TRBJ2-7; 7 nucleotides match TRBD1. The CDR3 consists of 18 residues. The CDR3 DNA is TGTACCAGCAGTCCCCTAGATTTTAGACAGGGACCTCCCTACGAGCAGTACTTC. Its protein is CTSSPLDFRQGPPYEQYF.

The sample holds a few counts of this clonotype. The CDR3 protein is CASSTTTDTQYF. The CDR3 DNA sequence: TGTGCCAGCAGCACTACCACAGATACGCAGTATTTT. J is TRBJ2-3 and V is TRBV11-2; D call uncertain. Germline CDR1 is SGHAT and CDR2 is FQNNGV. The length of the CDR3 is 12 residues. The V gene lost 5 bases and the J gene lost 2 bases, with 5 bases spanning the gap.

This chain links TRBV2 with TRBJ2-2, with unresolved D. The CDR3 has 12 amino acids. V was shortened by 3 bases and J by 6 bases, with 5 bases between the two germline ends. Germline CDR1 reads SNHLY; CDR2 reads FYNNEI. The DNA of the CDR3 is TGTGCCAGCAGTGATGGGGCCGGGGAGCTGTTTTTT. Protein sequence: CASSDGAGELFF.

This clonotype was observed a few times. The rearrangement links TRBV4-2 to TRBJ2-7, with D hard to call. CDR1 and CDR2 (germline): LGHNA, YNFKEQ. The CDR3 has 14 residues. V lost 0 bases to trimming and J lost 6 bases, with 12 bases between them. For the CDR3, the DNA is TGTGCCAGCAGCCAAGATAGGCAGTACCCCGAGCAGTACTTC. Translation: CASSQDRQYPEQYF.

The chain combines TRBV5-1 with TRBJ2-3; D remains ambiguous. The CDR3 extends over 14 amino acids. CDR1 SGHRS and CDR2 YFSETQ come from the germline V gene. Trimming took 4 bases from V and 2 from J, leaving 11 bases between them. This CDR3 reads CASSSPDHTDTQYF. The CDR3 nucleotides are TGCGCCAGCAGCAGCCCTGACCACACAGATACGCAGTATTTT. Based on the CDR3 plus reference TRBV5-1 and TRBJ2-3, the full variable domain is KAGVTQTPRYLIKTRGQQVTLSCSPISGHRSVSWYQQTPGQGLQFLFEYFSETQRNKGNFPGRFSGRQFSNSRSEMNVSTLELGDSALYLCASSSPDHTDTQYFGPGTRLTVL.

The chain is built from TRBV7-9 and TRBJ1-6; D gene unclear. The CDR3 is 13 amino acids. Germline V lookup: CDR1 SEHNR, CDR2 FQNEAQ (reference sequence). V lost 3 bases, J lost 9 bases, and 9 bases lay in between. CDR3 protein: CASSLARTSPLHF. The CDR3 nucleotides read TGTGCCAGCAGCTTGGCCCGTACTTCACCCCTCCACTTT. The whole variable domain, filled in from reference TRBV7-9 and TRBJ1-6, reads DTGVSQNPRHKITKRGQNVTFRCDPISEHNRLYWYRQTLGQGPEFLTYFQNEAQLEKSRLLSDRFSAERPKGSFSTLEIQRTEQGDSAMYLCASSLARTSPLHFGNGTRLTVT.

This chain links TRBV27 with TRBJ2-1; 11 nucleotides line up with TRBD2. Looked up from germline, CDR1 is MNHEY and CDR2 is SMNVEV (reference sequence). The junction had 7 bases not matched to a gene; V was cut back by 3 bases and J by 6 bases. The CDR3 spans 16 residues. Here the CDR3 reads CASSLTLAGGFNEQFF. In DNA, the CDR3 is TGTGCCAGCAGTTTGACTCTAGCGGGAGGCTTCAATGAGCAGTTCTTC.

This clonotype was observed many times. The J gene is TRBJ2-3, the V gene TRBV12-3 or TRBV12-4; D ambiguous. This CDR3 has 15 amino acids. Trimming removed 5 bases from V and 3 bases from J, with 15 bases in between. The CDR3 region has the DNA TGTGCCAGCAGTCAAACGTCCCCTCCGACAGATACGCAGTATTTT. Translated, it gives CASSQTSPPTDTQYF.

The chain employs TRBV28 and TRBJ2-7; a weak D match, TRBD2 (7 bases). From germline, CDR1 is MDHEN and CDR2 SYDVKM. The CDR3 is made up of 13 amino acids. The V gene lost 3 bases and the J gene lost 9 bases, with 15 bases spanning the gap. This CDR3 reads CASSFLGGEGQYF. The CDR3 bases are TGTGCCAGCAGTTTTTTAGGGGGGGAAGGGCAGTACTTC.

There are a few counts of this clonotype. The rearrangement links TRBV29-1 to TRBJ2-3, with D perhaps TRBD1 (6 bases). Trimming pared 3 bases from V and 2 bases from J, leaving 12 bases between. From germline, CDR1 is SQVTM and CDR2 ANQGSEA. The CDR3 runs 14 residues. In DNA, the CDR3 is TGCAGCGTTGACCCGGGACACCACACAGATACGCAGTATTTT. Translated, it gives CSVDPGHHTDTQYF.

This clonotype has more than one count but fewer than ten. V and J are TRBV7-9 and TRBJ1-1; 9 bases agree with TRBD1. The germline V gene encodes CDR1 SEHNR and CDR2 FQNEAQ (reference sequence). The CDR3 covers 14 residues. Trimming cost V 4 bases and J 7 bases; bases outside gene matches: 7. CDR3 amino acids: CASSYNRGPFEAFF. CDR3 nucleotide sequence: TGTGCCAGCAGCTACAACAGGGGGCCGTTTGAAGCTTTCTTT. The variable domain in full, with the rest retrieved from reference TRBV7-9 and TRBJ1-1, is DTGVSQNPRHKITKRGQNVTFRCDPISEHNRLYWYRQTLGQGPEFLTYFQNEAQLEKSRLLSDRFSAERPKGSFSTLEIQRTEQGDSAMYLCASSYNRGPFEAFFGQGTRLTVV.

V gene TRBV12-3 or TRBV12-4 combines with J gene TRBJ1-4; possible D gene TRBD1, 6 bases. The germline V and J ends were trimmed by 5 bases and 0 bases, with 13 bases remaining between them. This CDR3 comprises 16 residues. The chain's CDR3 is CASSPYDRTTNEKLFF. CDR3 bases: TGTGCCAGCAGTCCATATGACAGGACAACTAATGAAAAACTGTTTTTT.

The rearrangement uses TRBV29-1 and TRBJ2-3; tentatively, D is TRBD1 or TRBD2 (6 bases each). The CDR3 is 15 amino acids. Germline assignment: CDR1 SQVTM and CDR2 ANQGSEA. V gave up 4 bases and J gave up 3 bases, with 17 bases separating them. CDR3 sequence (DNA): TGCAGCGTTGCCAGGGGTAGCGGAGGTACAGATACGCAGTATTTT. Translation: CSVARGSGGTDTQYF.

The chain uses TRBV7-9 and TRBJ2-3, with D tentatively TRBD2 (5 bases). In germline, CDR1 is SEHNR, CDR2 FQNEAQ (reference sequence). This CDR3 has 17 amino acids. Trimming removed 1 base from V and 2 bases from J, with 16 bases in between. The CDR3 bases are TGTGCCAGCAGCTTAGTGGTATCGAGACTATACACAGATACGCAGTATTTT. Its translation: CASSLVVSRLYTDTQYF. The full variable domain, with the rest looked up from reference TRBV7-9 and TRBJ2-3, is DTGVSQNPRHKITKRGQNVTFRCDPISEHNRLYWYRQTLGQGPEFLTYFQNEAQLEKSRLLSDRFSAERPKGSFSTLEIQRTEQGDSAMYLCASSLVVSRLYTDTQYFGPGTRLTVL.

J is TRBJ2-1 and V is TRBV28, with TRBD1 as a possible D gene (5 bases). The CDR3 is made up of 12 amino acids. Germline loops: CDR1 MDHEN, CDR2 SYDVKM. CDR3 in DNA: TGTGCTACCCGAACGGGCAGTCAGGGGCAGTTCTTC. Amino acids: CATRTGSQGQFF. The entire variable domain, with the rest obtained from reference TRBV28 and TRBJ2-1, is as follows: DVKVTQSSRYLVKRTGEKVFLECVQDMDHENMFWYRQDPGLGLRLIYFSYDVKMKEKGDIPEGYSVSREKKERFSLILESASTNQTSMYLCATRTGSQGQFFGPGTRLTVL.

This clonotype was observed a few times. The rearrangement joins TRBV6-5 to TRBJ2-3, with 8 bases aligning to TRBD1. Germline lookup yields CDR1 MNHEY and CDR2 SVGAGI. V dropped 0 bases and J dropped 5; count of bases not matched to a gene: 7. The CDR3 contains 16 residues. Written as DNA, the CDR3 is TGTGCCAGCAGTTACTCGTCGGACAGGGAACTAGATACGCAGTATTTT. Residues: CASSYSSDRELDTQYF.

This clonotype has ten or more counts. This chain joins TRBV5-1 and TRBJ2-7; D is unclear. The V and J ends lost 0 bases and 4 bases respectively, with 14 bases between them. The CDR3 is made up of 15 amino acids. CDR1 and CDR2 (germline): SGHRS, YFSETQ. The chain's CDR3 is CASSLGPASEYEQYF. CDR3 in DNA: TGCGCCAGCAGCTTGGGGCCGGCGTCCGAGTACGAGCAGTACTTC.

The chain links TRBV4-1 to TRBJ1-6; D uncertain. CDR1 is MGHRA and CDR2 is YSYEKL in the germline V gene. Trimming took 0 bases from V and 11 from J, leaving 11 bases between them. CDR3 length equals 14 residues. The CDR3 sequence is CASSQEINEAPLHF. The CDR3 DNA sequence: TGCGCCAGCAGCCAAGAGATAAACGAAGCACCCCTCCACTTT.

The genes are TRBV7-9 and TRBJ2-1; tentative D call: TRBD1 (7 bases). Germline CDR1 SEHNR, CDR2 FQNEAQ (reference sequence). This CDR3 spans 15 amino acids. V lost 5 bases and J lost 8, with 19 bases in between. CDR3 loop: CASSGRTGEDYEQFF. The CDR3 DNA follows: TGTGCCAGCAGCGGGAGGACAGGTGAAGACTATGAGCAGTTCTTC.

This clonotype has a handful of counts. This chain links TRBV20-1 with TRBJ2-1; possible D gene TRBD2, 5 bases. With 1 base removed from V and 2 bases from J, the gap between germline ends came to 9 bases. Germline CDR1 DFQATT, CDR2 SNEGSKA (reference sequence). This CDR3 is built from 14 residues. CDR3 nucleotides: TGCAGTGCTAGAGGAGCGGTGGCCTACAATGAGCAGTTCTTC. This codes for CSARGAVAYNEQFF.

The chain joins TRBV20-1 to TRBJ1-2, with 7 bases identical to TRBD1. CDR1 DFQATT and CDR2 SNEGSKA come from the germline V gene (reference sequence). After removal of 4 bases from V and 8 bases from J, the junction contained 13 bases not matched to a gene. CDR3 size: 14 residues. As DNA, the CDR3 is TGCAGTGCTACCAATCCTACAGGGGAGAGGGGCTACACCTTC. Translating it yields CSATNPTGERGYTF.

V gene TRBV18 combines with J gene TRBJ2-5; 8 nucleotides match TRBD2. The V gene end was trimmed by 0 bases and the J gene end by 5 bases; junction bases not matched to a gene: 8. The CDR3 has 16 amino acids. CDR1 KGHSH and CDR2 LQKENI come from the germline V gene. The chain's CDR3 is CASSPPNRGGRETQYF. The CDR3 bases are TGTGCCAGCTCACCACCGAACCGGGGGGGCCGTGAGACCCAGTACTTC.

In its sample, this clonotype was seen many times. This chain joins TRBV7-2 and TRBJ2-3; 8 bases agree with TRBD2. Germline CDR1 reads SGHTA; CDR2 reads FQGNSA. This CDR3 region has 15 residues. V shed 4 bases and J 4 bases; nucleotides not matched to a gene: 7. The CDR3 DNA follows: TGTGCCAGCAGCTCCTTAGCGGGAAGTCCAGATACGCAGTATTTT. It codes for CASSSLAGSPDTQYF.

This clonotype was counted a few times. The V gene is TRBV29-1, the J gene TRBJ1-2, with D unclear. The CDR3 has 13 residues. V lost 5 bases and J lost 4, with 14 bases in between. Germline V gene data show CDR1 as SQVTM and CDR2 as ANQGSEA. The CDR3 is CSVTLSALYGYTF. The CDR3 DNA follows: TGCAGCGTTACCCTTAGTGCTCTCTATGGCTACACCTTC.

CDR3 protein: CASSFGGRYNSPLHF. The CDR3 bases are TGTGCCAGCAGCTTCGGGGGGAGATATAATTCACCCCTCCACTTT. V gene TRBV12-3 or TRBV12-4 combines with J gene TRBJ1-6; tentative D call: TRBD1 (5 bases). Between the trimmed V and J ends, which lost 6 bases and 4 bases, there was a span of 13 bases. The CDR3 sequence is 15 residues long.

The rearrangement uses TRBV20-1 and TRBJ2-7; 10 bases align to TRBD2. V lost 1 base and J lost 2; bases outside the gene matches: 11. This CDR3 is 17 amino acids long. Germline V gene sequence: CDR1 DFQATT, CDR2 SNEGSKA (reference sequence). CDR3 sequence (DNA): TGCAGTGCTAGAGTACTACGACTAGCGGGTCTTACCTACGAGCAGTACTTC. Translated: CSARVLRLAGLTYEQYF.

This rearrangement joins TRBV29-1 to TRBJ2-2, with D unresolved. In germline, CDR1 is SQVTM, CDR2 ANQGSEA. V lost 6 bases and J lost 0, with 8 bases in between. The CDR3 has 13 residues. The CDR3 loop is CSVIQANTGELFF. In DNA form, the CDR3 reads TGCAGCGTCATCCAGGCGAACACCGGGGAGCTGTTTTTT.

This clonotype was seen more than once but under ten times. The V call is TRBV3-1, the J call TRBJ2-1, with TRBD2 matching over 11 bases. Germline V CDR1 and CDR2: LGHDT, YNNKEL (reference sequence). The CDR3 contains 16 residues. J lost 5 bases, V lost 1 base, and 4 bases had no gene match. CDR3 sequence: CASSQGVGLADNEQFF. The CDR3 nucleotides are TGTGCCAGCAGCCAAGGAGTGGGACTAGCGGACAATGAGCAGTTCTTC.

V and J are TRBV7-2 and TRBJ2-1, with D possibly matching TRBD2 (6 bases). The V gene lost 7 bases and the J gene lost 3 bases, with 13 bases spanning the gap. Germline V gene data show CDR1 as SGHTA and CDR2 as FQGNSA. CDR3 length equals 14 residues. The CDR3, as DNA: TGTGCCAGCAAAACCGGGGGTGTCTACAATGAGCAGTTCTTC. This encodes CASKTGGVYNEQFF.

This clonotype was counted at least ten times. This chain links TRBV20-1 with TRBJ2-1; a possible D gene is TRBD2 (6 bases). V lost 6 bases, J lost 4 bases, and 16 bases lay in between. Germline values: CDR1 DFQATT, CDR2 SNEGSKA (reference sequence). CDR3 length equals 14 residues. CDR3 region: CSAKWREAYNEQFF. The CDR3 DNA follows: TGCAGTGCGAAATGGAGGGAGGCTTACAATGAGCAGTTCTTC.